Detailed here is one T cell receptor beta chain. This record comes from a study of blood T cell repertoires in COVID-19. TCRdb's copy holds only in-frame clones and misses some; the assay was immunoSEQ multiplex PCR. The sample contains more than 100,000 clones, about 79% of which appear only once. The ends were cut back, 7 bases at V and 3 bases at J, with 15 bases in the middle. Per germline, CDR1 LGHNA and CDR2 YNFKEQ. CDR3 length: 14 residues. The J gene is TRBJ1-1, the V gene TRBV4-2; D is unresolved. This TCR came from a woman in her 70s with acute or convalescent COVID-19. Material for sequencing was peripheral blood. CDR3 sequence: CASTLNGGYTEAFF. CDR3 sequence (DNA): TGTGCCAGCACCTTAAATGGAGGGTACACTGAAGCTTTCTTT.